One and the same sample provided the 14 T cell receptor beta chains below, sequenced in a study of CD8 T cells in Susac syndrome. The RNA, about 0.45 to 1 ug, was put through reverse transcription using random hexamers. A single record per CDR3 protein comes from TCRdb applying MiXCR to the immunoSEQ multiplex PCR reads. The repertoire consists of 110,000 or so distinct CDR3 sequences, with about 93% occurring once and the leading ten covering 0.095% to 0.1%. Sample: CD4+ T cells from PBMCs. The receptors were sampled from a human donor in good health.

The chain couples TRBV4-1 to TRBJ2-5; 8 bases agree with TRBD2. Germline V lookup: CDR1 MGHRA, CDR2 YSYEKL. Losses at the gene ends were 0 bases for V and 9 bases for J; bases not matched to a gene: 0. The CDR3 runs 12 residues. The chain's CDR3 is CASSQDGRAQYF. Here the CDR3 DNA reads TGCGCCAGCAGCCAAGACGGGAGGGCCCAGTACTTC.

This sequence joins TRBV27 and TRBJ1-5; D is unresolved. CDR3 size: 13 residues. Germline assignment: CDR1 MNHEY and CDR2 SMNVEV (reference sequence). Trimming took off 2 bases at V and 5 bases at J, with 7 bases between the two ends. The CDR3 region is CASSLQLDQPQHF. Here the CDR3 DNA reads TGTGCCAGCAGTTTACAACTTGATCAGCCCCAGCATTTT.

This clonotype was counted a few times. CDR3 sequence: CSVESGDYEQYF. DNA for the CDR3: TGCAGCGTTGAGTCAGGGGACTACGAGCAGTACTTC. The chain couples TRBV29-1 to TRBJ2-7, with a weak D call TRBD1 (6 bases). Germline values: CDR1 SQVTM, CDR2 ANQGSEA. This CDR3 is 12 amino acids long. V was pared by 3 bases and J by 3 bases, with 9 bases between.

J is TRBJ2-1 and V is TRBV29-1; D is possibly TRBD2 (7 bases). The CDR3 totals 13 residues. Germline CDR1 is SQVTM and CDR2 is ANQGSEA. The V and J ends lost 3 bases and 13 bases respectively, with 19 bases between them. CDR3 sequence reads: CSVDAPGGGAQFF. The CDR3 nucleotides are TGCAGCGTTGACGCCCCCGGCGGGGGCGCTCAGTTCTTC.

The CDR3 DNA is TGCGCCAGCGGGGGACAGGGTGGCAATGAGCAGTTCTTC. This gives the protein CASGGQGGNEQFF. The chain has TRBV5-1 and TRBJ2-1, with 9 bases aligning to TRBD1. Per germline, CDR1 SGHRS and CDR2 YFSETQ. This CDR3 spans 13 amino acids. The junction had 5 bases not matched to a gene; V was cut back by 7 bases and J by 6 bases.

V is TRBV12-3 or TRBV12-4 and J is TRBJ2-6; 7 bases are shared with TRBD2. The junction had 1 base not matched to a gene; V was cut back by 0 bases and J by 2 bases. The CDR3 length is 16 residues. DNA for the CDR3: TGTGCCAGCAGTTTAGCTGGGGGGGCTGGGGCCAACGTCCTGACTTTC. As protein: CASSLAGGAGANVLTF.

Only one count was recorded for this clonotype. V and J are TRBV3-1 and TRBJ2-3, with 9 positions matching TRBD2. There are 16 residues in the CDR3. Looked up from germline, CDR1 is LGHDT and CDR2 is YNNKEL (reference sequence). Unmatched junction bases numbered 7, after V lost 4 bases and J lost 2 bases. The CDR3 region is CASSRPWTSATDTQYF. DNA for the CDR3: TGTGCCAGCAGCCGGCCTTGGACTAGCGCCACAGATACGCAGTATTTT.

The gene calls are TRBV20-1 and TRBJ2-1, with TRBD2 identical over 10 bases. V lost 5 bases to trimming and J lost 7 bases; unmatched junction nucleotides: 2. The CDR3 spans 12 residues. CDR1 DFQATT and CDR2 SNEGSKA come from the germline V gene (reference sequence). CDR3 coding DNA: TGCAGTGCTCTGACTAGCGGGAATGAGCAGTTCTTC. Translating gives CSALTSGNEQFF.

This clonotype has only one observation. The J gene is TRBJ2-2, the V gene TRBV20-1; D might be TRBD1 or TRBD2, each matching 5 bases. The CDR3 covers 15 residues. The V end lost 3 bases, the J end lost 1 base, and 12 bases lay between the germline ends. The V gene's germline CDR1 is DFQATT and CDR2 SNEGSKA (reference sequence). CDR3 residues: CSASPGDQNTGELFF. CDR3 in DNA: TGCAGTGCTAGCCCTGGGGACCAGAACACCGGGGAGCTGTTTTTT.

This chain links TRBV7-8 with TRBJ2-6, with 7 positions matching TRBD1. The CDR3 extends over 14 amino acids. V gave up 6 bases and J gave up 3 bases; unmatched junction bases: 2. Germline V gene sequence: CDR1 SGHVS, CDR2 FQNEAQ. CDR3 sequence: CASRTGSGANVLTF. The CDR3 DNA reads TGTGCCAGCAGGACAGGGAGTGGGGCCAACGTCCTGACTTTC.

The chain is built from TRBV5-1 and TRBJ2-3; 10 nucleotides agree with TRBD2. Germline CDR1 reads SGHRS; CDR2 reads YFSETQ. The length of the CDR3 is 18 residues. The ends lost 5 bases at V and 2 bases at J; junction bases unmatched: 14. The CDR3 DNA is TGCGCCAGCAGAATGACTAGCGGGTTCGACGTTTACACAGATACGCAGTATTTT. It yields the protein CASRMTSGFDVYTDTQYF.

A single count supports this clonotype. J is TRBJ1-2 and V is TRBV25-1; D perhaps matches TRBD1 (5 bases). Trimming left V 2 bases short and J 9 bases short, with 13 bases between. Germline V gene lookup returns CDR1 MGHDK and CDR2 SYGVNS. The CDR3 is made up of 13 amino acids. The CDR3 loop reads CASSEGDLASYTF. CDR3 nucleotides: TGTGCCAGCAGTGAAGGGGACCTCGCCAGCTACACCTTC.

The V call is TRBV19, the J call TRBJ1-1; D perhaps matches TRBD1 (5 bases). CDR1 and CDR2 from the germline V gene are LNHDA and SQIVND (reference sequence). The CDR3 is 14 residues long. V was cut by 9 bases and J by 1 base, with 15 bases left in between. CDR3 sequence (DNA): TGTGCCAGCAGGGAGGTAAACACGAACACTGAAGCTTTCTTT. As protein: CASREVNTNTEAFF.

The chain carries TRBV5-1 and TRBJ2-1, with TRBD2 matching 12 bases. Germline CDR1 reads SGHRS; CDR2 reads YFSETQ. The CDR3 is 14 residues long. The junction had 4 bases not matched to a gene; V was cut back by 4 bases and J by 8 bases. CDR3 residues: CASSTGTSGHEQFF. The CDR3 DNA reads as TGCGCCAGCAGCACAGGGACTAGCGGGCATGAGCAGTTCTTC. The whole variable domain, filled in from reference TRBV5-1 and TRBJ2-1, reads KAGVTQTPRYLIKTRGQQVTLSCSPISGHRSVSWYQQTPGQGLQFLFEYFSETQRNKGNFPGRFSGRQFSNSRSEMNVSTLELGDSALYLCASSTGTSGHEQFFGPGTRLTVL.